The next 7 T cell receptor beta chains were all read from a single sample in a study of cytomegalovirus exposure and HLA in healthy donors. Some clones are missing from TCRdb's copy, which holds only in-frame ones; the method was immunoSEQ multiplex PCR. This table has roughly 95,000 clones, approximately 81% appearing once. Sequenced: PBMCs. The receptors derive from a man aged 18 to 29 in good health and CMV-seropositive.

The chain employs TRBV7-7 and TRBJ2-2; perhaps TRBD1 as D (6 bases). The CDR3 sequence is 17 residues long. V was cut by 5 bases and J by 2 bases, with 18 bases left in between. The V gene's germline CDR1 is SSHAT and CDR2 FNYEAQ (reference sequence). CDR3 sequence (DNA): TGTGCCAGCAGCCCCGACTGGACAGAAACAAACACCGGGGAGCTGTTTTTT. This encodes CASSPDWTETNTGELFF.

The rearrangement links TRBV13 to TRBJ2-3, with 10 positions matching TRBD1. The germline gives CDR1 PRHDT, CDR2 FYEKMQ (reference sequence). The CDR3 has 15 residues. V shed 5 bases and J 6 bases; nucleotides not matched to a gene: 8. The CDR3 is CASSRRDRGGDTQYF. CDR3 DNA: TGTGCCAGCAGCCGACGGGACAGGGGTGGGGATACGCAGTATTTT.

The CDR3, as DNA: TGCGCCAGCAGCTTGGGGGACAGATCCGGGACTGAAGCTTTCTTT. Its protein product is CASSLGDRSGTEAFF. The J gene is TRBJ1-1, the V gene TRBV5-1, with 7 bases that match TRBD1. J gave up 5 bases and V 0 bases, and 7 bases lay outside the gene matches. The germline V gene encodes CDR1 SGHRS and CDR2 YFSETQ. The CDR3 extends over 15 amino acids.

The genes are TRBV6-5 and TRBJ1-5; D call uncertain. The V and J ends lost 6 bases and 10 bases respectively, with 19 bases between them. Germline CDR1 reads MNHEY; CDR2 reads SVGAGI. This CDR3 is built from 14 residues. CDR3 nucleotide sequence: TGTGCCAGCAGGCCGGACCGCGGGGTACATCCCCAGCATTTT. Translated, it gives CASRPDRGVHPQHF.

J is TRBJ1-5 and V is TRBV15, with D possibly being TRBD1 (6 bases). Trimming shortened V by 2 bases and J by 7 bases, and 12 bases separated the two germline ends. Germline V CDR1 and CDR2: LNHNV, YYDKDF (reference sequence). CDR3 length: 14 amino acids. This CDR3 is CATSRRGIGQPQHF. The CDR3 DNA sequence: TGTGCCACCAGCAGAAGGGGGATCGGCCAGCCCCAGCATTTT.

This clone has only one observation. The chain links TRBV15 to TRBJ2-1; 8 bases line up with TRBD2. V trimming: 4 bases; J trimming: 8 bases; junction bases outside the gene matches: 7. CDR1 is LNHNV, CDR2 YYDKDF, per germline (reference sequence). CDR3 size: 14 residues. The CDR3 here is CATSILAGSDEQFF. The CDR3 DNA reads TGTGCCACCAGCATATTAGCGGGAAGCGATGAGCAGTTCTTC.

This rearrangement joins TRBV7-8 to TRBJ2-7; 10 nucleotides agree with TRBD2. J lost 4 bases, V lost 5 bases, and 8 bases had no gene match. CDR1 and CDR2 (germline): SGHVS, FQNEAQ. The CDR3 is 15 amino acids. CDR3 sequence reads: CASSEASGSEYEQYF. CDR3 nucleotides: TGTGCCAGCAGCGAGGCTAGCGGGAGCGAATACGAGCAGTACTTC.